This TCR beta chain appears in the sequencing data of a study of somatic mutations in cytotoxic T cells in rheumatoid arthritis. Notes on the study in general: It was found that CD8+ T-cell clonality in rheumatoid arthritis patients did not differ significantly from that in age-matched healthy controls.

The data were produced by immunoSEQ multiplex PCR, yet TCRdb's version contains in-frame clones alone and is incomplete. The sample lists 15,000 to 20,000 clones; roughly four fifths were seen once. Germline V gene sequence: CDR1 LNHNV, CDR2 YYDKDF (reference sequence). The CDR3 has 15 residues. V lost 0 bases and J lost 8, with 16 bases in between. Concerning this clone: Its antigen is not identified.

Specimen: CD8+ T cells sorted from blood. The V gene is TRBV15, the J gene TRBJ1-2, with a weak D call TRBD1 (5 bases). This receptor was identified in a woman aged 50 to 60 in good health. The CDR3 sequence is CATSRDRDRLRGYTF. The CDR3 region has the DNA TGTGCCACCAGCAGAGACCGGGACCGCCTCCGGGGCTACACCTTC.